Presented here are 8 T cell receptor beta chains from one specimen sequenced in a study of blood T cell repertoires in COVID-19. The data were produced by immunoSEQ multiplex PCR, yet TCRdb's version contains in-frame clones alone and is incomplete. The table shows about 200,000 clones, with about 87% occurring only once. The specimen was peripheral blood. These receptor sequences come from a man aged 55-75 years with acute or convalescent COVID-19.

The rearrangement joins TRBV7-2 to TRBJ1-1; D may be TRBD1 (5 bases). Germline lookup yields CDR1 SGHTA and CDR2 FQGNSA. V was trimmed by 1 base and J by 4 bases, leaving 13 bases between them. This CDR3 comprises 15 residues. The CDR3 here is CASSLGSGRATEAFF. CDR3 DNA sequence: TGTGCCAGCAGCTTAGGGTCCGGCAGGGCCACTGAAGCTTTCTTT.

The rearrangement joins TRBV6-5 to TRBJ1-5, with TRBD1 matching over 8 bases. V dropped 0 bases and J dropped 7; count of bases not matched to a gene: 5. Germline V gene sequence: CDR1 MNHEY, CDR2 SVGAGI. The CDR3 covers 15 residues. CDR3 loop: CASSYSAGGRQPQHF. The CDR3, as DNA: TGTGCCAGCAGTTACTCTGCAGGGGGCAGGCAGCCCCAGCATTTT.

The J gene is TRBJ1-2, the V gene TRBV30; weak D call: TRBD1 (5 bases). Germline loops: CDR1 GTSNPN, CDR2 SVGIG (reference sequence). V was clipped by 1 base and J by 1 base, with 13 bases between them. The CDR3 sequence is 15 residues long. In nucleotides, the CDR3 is TGTGCCTGGAGTGGACAGTCGGGAGGTAACTATGGCTACACCTTC. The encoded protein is CAWSGQSGGNYGYTF. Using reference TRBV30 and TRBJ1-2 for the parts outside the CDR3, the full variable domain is SQTIHQWPATLVQPVGSPLSLECTVEGTSNPNLYWYRQAAGRGLQLLFYSVGIGQISSEVPQNLSASRPQDRQFILSSKKLLLSDSGFYLCAWSGQSGGNYGYTFGSGTRLTVV.

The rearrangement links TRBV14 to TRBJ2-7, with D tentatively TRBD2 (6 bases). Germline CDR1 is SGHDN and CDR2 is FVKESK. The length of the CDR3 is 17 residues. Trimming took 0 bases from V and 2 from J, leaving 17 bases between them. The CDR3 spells CASSQDWVAGRTYEQYF. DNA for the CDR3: TGTGCCAGCAGCCAAGATTGGGTCGCGGGGCGAACCTACGAGCAGTACTTC. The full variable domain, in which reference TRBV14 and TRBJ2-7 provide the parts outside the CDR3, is EAGVTQFPSHSVIEKGQTVTLRCDPISGHDNLYWYRRVMGKEIKFLLHFVKESKQDESGMPNNRFLAERTGGTYSTLKVQPAELEDSGVYFCASSQDWVAGRTYEQYFGPGTRLTVT.

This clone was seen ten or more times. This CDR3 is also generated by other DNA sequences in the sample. The CDR3 here is CASSTQAEAFF. CDR3 DNA sequence: TGTGCCAGTAGTACCCAAGCGGAAGCTTTCTTT. V gene TRBV19 combines with J gene TRBJ1-1; D is undetermined. The V end lost 4 bases, the J end lost 8 bases, and 8 bases lay between the germline ends. CDR3 length: 11 amino acids. Germline CDR1 reads LNHDA; CDR2 reads SQIVND (reference sequence). Full variable domain (remainder filled in from reference TRBV19 and TRBJ1-1): DGGITQSPKYLFRKEGQNVTLSCEQNLNHDAMYWYRQDPGQGLRLIYYSQIVNDFQKGDIAEGYSVSREKKESFPLTVTSAQKNPTAFYLCASSTQAEAFFGQGTRLTVV.

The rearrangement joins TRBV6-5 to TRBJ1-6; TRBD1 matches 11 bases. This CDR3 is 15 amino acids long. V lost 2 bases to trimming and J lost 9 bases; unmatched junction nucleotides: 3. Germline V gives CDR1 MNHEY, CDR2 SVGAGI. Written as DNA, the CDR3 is TGTGCCAGCAGTTACGGACAGGGGGCGGGTTCACCCCTCCACTTT. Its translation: CASSYGQGAGSPLHF.

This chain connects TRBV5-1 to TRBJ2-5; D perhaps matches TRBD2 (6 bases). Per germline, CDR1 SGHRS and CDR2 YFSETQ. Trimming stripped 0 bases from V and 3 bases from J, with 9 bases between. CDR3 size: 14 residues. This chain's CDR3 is CASSLGRTKETQYF. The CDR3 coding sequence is TGCGCCAGCAGCTTGGGTCGGACTAAAGAGACCCAGTACTTC.

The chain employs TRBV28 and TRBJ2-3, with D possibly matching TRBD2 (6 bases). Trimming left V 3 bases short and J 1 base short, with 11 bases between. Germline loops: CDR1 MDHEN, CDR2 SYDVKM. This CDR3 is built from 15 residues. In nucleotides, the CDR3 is TGTGCCAGCAGTTTCACCGCGGGGCGCACAGATACGCAGTATTTT. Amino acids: CASSFTAGRTDTQYF.